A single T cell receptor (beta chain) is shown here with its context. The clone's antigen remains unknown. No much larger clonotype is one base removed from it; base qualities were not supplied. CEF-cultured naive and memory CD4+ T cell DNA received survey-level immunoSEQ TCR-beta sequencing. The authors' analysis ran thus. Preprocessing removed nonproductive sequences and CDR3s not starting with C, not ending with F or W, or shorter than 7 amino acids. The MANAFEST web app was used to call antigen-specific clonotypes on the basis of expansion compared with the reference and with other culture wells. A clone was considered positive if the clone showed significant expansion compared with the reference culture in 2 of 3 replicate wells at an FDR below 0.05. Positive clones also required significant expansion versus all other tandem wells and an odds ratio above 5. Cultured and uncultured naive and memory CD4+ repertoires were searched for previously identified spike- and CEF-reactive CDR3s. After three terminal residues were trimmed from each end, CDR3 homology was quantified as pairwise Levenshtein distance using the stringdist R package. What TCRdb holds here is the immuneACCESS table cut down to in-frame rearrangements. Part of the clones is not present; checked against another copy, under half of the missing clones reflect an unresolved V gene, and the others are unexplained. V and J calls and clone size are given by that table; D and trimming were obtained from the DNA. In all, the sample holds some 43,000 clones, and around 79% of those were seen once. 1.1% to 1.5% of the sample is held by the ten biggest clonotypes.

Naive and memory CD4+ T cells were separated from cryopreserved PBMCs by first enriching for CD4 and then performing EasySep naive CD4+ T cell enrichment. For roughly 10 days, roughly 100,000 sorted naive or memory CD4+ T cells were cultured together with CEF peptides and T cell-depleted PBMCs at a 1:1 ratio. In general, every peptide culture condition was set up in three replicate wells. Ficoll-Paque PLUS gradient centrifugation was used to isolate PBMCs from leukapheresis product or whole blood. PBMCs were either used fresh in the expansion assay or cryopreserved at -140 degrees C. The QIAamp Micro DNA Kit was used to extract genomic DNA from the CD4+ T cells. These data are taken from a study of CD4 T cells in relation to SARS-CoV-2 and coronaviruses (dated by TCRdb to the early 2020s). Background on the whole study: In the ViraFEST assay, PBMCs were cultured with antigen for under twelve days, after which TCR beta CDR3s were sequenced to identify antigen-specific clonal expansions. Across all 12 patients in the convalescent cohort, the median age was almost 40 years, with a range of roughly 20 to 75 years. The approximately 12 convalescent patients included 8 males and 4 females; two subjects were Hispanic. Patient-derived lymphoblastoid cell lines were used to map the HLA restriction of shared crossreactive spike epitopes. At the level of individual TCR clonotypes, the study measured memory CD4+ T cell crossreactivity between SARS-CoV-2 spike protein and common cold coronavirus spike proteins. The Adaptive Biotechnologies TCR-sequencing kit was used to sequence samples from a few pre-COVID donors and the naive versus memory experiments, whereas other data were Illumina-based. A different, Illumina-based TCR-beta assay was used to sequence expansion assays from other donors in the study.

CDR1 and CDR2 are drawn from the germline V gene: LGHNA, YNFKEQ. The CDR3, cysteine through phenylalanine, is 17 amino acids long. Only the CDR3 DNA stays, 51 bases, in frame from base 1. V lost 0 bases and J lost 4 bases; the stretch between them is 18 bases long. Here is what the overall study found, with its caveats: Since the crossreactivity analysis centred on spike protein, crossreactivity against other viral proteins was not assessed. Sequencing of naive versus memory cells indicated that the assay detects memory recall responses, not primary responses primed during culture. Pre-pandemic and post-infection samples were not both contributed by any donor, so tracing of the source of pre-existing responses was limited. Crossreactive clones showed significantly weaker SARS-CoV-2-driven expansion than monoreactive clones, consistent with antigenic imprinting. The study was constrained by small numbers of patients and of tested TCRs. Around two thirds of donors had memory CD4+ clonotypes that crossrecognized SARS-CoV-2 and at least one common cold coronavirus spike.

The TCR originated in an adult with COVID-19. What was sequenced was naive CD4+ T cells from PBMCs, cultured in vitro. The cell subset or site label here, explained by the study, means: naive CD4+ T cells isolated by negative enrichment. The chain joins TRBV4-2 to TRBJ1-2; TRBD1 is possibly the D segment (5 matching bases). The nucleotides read TGTGCCAGCAGCCAAGAAGTAAGGGGCGATCGGAGCTATGGCTACACCTTC. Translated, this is CASSQEVRGDRSYGYTF.